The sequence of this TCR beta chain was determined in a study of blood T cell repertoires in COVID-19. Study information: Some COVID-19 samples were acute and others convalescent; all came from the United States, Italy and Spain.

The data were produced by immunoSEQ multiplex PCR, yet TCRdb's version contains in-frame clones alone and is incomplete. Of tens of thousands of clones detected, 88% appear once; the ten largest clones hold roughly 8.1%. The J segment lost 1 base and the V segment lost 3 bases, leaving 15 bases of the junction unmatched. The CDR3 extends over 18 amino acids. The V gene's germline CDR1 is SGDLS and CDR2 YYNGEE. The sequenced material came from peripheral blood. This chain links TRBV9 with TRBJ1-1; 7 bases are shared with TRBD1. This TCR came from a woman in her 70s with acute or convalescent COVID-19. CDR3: CASSAAEGGLHTNTEAFF. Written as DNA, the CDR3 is TGTGCCAGCAGCGCAGCGGAAGGGGGCCTCCACACGAACACTGAAGCTTTCTTT.